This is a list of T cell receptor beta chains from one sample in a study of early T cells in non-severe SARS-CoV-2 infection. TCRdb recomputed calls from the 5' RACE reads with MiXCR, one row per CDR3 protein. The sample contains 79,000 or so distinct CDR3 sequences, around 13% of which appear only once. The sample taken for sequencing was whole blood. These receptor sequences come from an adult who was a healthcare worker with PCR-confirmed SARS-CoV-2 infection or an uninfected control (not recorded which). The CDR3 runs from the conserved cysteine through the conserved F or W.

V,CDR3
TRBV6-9,CASSLGVANEGTGDVNTEAFF
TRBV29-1,CSVVAWSNIQYF
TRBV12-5,CASGSDRVDTEAFF
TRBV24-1,CATSDLNRGTTDTQYF
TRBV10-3,CAIRTGGNTEAFF
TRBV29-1,CSVPASGGYETQYF
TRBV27,CASSPGTLRDIQYF
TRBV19,CASSSGTGAQETQYF
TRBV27,CASSLSRAGYTDTQYF
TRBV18,CASSPRQATTYEQYF
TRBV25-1,CASSDSRTEGTQYF
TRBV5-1,CASSLDEGMNTEAFF
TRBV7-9,CASRTGTRPNEQFF
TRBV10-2,CASTPGLAGTGELFF
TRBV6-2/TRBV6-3,CASKGNSNQPQHF
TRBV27,CASSLSPRQGNTEAFF
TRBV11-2,CASSTPRDSWREQYF